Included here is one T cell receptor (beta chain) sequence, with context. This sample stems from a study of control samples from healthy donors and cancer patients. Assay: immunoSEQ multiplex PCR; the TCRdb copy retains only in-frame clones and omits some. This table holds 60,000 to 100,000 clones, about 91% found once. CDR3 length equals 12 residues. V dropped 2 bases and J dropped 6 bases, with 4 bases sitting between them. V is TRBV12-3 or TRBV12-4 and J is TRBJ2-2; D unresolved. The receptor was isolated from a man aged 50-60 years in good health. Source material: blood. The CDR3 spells CASSLPPGELFF. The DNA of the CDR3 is TGTGCCAGCAGTTTACCCCCCGGGGAGCTGTTTTTT.